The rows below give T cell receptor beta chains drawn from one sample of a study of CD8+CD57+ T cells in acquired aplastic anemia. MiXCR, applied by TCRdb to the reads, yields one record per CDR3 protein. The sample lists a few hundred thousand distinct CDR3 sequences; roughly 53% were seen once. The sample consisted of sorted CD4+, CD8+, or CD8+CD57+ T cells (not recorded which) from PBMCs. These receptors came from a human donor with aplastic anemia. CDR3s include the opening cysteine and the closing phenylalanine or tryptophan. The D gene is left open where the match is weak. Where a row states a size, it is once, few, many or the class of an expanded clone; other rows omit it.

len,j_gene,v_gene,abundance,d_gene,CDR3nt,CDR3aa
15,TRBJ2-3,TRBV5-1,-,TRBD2,TGCGCCAGCAAACTAGCGGGGGGACGGACAGATACGCAGTATTTT,CASKLAGGRTDTQYF
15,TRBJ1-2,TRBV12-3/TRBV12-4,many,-,TGTGCCAGCAGTCAACAAGGGGGTAGGTCCTATGGCTACACCTTC,CASSQQGGRSYGYTF
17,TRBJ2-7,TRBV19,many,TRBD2,TGTGCCAGTAGTAGGACCAAAGTAGCGGGAGGGCTTTACGAGCAGTACTTC,CASSRTKVAGGLYEQYF
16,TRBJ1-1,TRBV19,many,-,TGTGCCAGTAGGGACCGACCTACCCACTTGAACACTGAAGCTTTCTTT,CASRDRPTHLNTEAFF
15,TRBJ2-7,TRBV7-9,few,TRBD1,TGTGCCAGCAGCCAAACGGGACAGCCCAACTACGAGCAGTACTTC,CASSQTGQPNYEQYF
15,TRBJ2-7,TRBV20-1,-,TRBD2,TGCAGTGCCCCGGACAGCGGGAGGGCCTCGAGTGAGCAGTACTTC,CSAPDSGRASSEQYF
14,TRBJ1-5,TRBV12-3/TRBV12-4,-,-,TGTGCCAGCAGTCAGTCCCGGGGCAATCAGCCCCAGCATTTT,CASSQSRGNQPQHF
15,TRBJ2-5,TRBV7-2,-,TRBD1,TGTGCCAGCAGCTTAGCGGACAGGCTACAAGAGACCCAGTACTTC,CASSLADRLQETQYF
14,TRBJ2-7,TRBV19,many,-,TGTGCCAGTAGTATACGGTTGAGCAGCTACGAGCAGTACTTC,CASSIRLSSYEQYF
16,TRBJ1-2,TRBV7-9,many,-,TGTGCCAGCACCCTTCCGGACGGAGAAGCTAACTATGGCTACACCTTC,CASTLPDGEANYGYTF
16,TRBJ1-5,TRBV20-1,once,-,TGCAGTGCTAGAGAGCGGGGCCTTTTTAGCAATCAGCCCCAGCATTTT,CSARERGLFSNQPQHF
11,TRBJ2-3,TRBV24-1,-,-,TGTGCCACCAGTGATTTGGGGGACTGGAATTTT,CATSDLGDWNF
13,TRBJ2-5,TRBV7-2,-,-,TGTGCCAGCAGCTTAGAACTCGGACAGACCCAGTACTTC,CASSLELGQTQYF
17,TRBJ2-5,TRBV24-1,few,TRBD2,TGTGCCACCAGTGATTTGGACGGACTAGCGGAGCAAGAGACCCAGTACTTC,CATSDLDGLAEQETQYF
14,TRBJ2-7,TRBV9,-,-,TGTGCCAGCAGCGTAGGGGACACGTACTACGAGCAGTACTTC,CASSVGDTYYEQYF
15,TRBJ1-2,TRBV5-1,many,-,TGCGCCAGCAGCTTGGCCGCGGGGTTTGACTATGGCTACACCTTC,CASSLAAGFDYGYTF
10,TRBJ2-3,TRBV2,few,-,TGTGCCAGCAGCGGCGGGATGCAGTATTTT,CASSGGMQYF
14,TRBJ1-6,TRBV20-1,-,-,TGCAGTGCTAGAGGACGAGTCGTGGGGTCACCCCTCCACTTT,CSARGRVVGSPLHF
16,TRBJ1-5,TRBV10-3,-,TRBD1,TGTGCCATCAGTGAGGGTACAGGGGATGGCAATCAGCCCCAGCATTTT,CAISEGTGDGNQPQHF
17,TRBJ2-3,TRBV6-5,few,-,TGTGCCAGCTCACCACCTCGTCGGGGCACAAGCACAGATACGCAGTATTTT,CASSPPRRGTSTDTQYF
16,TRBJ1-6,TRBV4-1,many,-,TGCGCCAGCAGCCAGGGCCATTCTACCTCGGGTTCACCCCTCCACTTT,CASSQGHSTSGSPLHF
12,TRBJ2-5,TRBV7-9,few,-,TGTGCCAGCAGCTTAAAGGGGCAGACCCAGTACTTC,CASSLKGQTQYF
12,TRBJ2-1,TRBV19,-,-,TGTGCCAGTAGTATTGCAGGGACGGAGCAGTTCTTC,CASSIAGTEQFF